The 20 T cell receptor beta chains reported below all come from one sample, sequenced in a study of monozygotic twins with inflammatory bowel disease (dated by TCRdb to about 2019). Library preparation was by 5' RACE. Sequencing was performed on an Illumina HiSeq 2500. TCRdb reprocessed the reads, reporting each CDR3 protein sequence once and no DNA. Per the sample table, the count is about 210,000 distinct CDR3 sequences. Approximately 1.6% of the sample rests with the top ten. The sample comprised blood. The receptors shown here come from a human donor with ulcerative colitis or Crohn's disease, or a healthy co-twin of an affected twin (not recorded which).

The chain joins TRBV7-2 to TRBJ1-2. This CDR3 has 15 residues. The germline gives CDR1 SGHTA, CDR2 FQGNSA. CDR3 sequence reads: CASSPDGGRRYGYTF.

The rearrangement uses TRBV15 and TRBJ2-1; the D gene TCRdb calls, TRBD1, cannot be checked with no DNA. CDR3 length equals 15 residues. Germline values: CDR1 LNHNV, CDR2 YYDKDF (reference sequence). The CDR3 is CATSRTDRPYNEQFF.

The genes are TRBV7-2 and TRBJ1-2. The CDR3 runs 13 residues. The V gene's germline CDR1 is SGHTA and CDR2 FQGNSA. CDR3 residues: CASSAWGDYGYTF.

V gene TRBV19 combines with J gene TRBJ2-2. CDR3 length: 12 residues. The V gene's germline CDR1 is LNHDA and CDR2 SQIVND (reference sequence). CDR3 sequence: CASNFNTGELFF.

J is TRBJ2-7 and V is TRBV5-5; TCRdb selects TRBD1, and the lack of DNA leaves this call unchecked. Per germline, CDR1 SGHKS and CDR2 YYEKEE (reference sequence). The CDR3 length is 13 residues. The CDR3 protein is CASSFQQGYEQYF.

The chain joins TRBV16 to TRBJ1-5; TCRdb lists TRBD1, though no DNA is available to test this call. This CDR3 comprises 14 residues. Germline-derived CDR1 and CDR2 are KGHSY and FQNENV. CDR3 amino acids: CASSSTQGNQPQHF.

The rearrangement uses TRBV3-1 and TRBJ2-7; TCRdb designates TRBD1, a call that cannot be tested without DNA. The CDR3 has 16 residues. From germline, CDR1 is LGHDT and CDR2 YNNKEL (reference sequence). This CDR3 is CASSHLPGQGAQEQYF.

This CDR3 reads CASSLGTGPNTGELFF. The chain combines TRBV7-6 with TRBJ2-2; as DNA is missing, the TRBD1 call by TCRdb cannot be tested. CDR3 length equals 16 residues. Germline V gene sequence: CDR1 SGHVS, CDR2 FNYEAQ.

V usage is TRBV18 and J usage is TRBJ2-1; TCRdb indicates TRBD2, and absent DNA this call remains unverified. The CDR3 is 12 amino acids. Germline CDR1 and CDR2: KGHSH and LQKENI. The CDR3 loop reads CASSPPEGEQFF.

CDR3 sequence: CASSLMGQVQETQYF. The chain is built from TRBV7-2 and TRBJ2-5; checking the TCRdb D call of TRBD1 is not possible without DNA. The CDR3 runs 15 residues. Germline V gene data show CDR1 as SGHTA and CDR2 as FQGNSA.

The chain is built from TRBV5-1 and TRBJ2-3; the D gene TCRdb calls, TRBD2, cannot be checked with no DNA. Germline lookup yields CDR1 SGHRS and CDR2 YFSETQ. This CDR3 comprises 16 residues. The CDR3 loop reads CASSSTGLKFTDTQYF. Variable domain in full (rest from reference TRBV5-1 and TRBJ2-3): KAGVTQTPRYLIKTRGQQVTLSCSPISGHRSVSWYQQTPGQGLQFLFEYFSETQRNKGNFPGRFSGRQFSNSRSEMNVSTLELGDSALYLCASSSTGLKFTDTQYFGPGTRLTVL.

The V and J genes are TRBV5-1 and TRBJ2-5. The length of the CDR3 is 15 residues. From germline, CDR1 is SGHRS and CDR2 YFSETQ. The CDR3 reads CASSFLGGSQETQYF.

The chain combines TRBV20-1 with TRBJ2-1; TCRdb designates TRBD2, a call that cannot be tested without DNA. The CDR3 length is 12 residues. The V gene's germline CDR1 is DFQATT and CDR2 SNEGSKA (reference sequence). CDR3 sequence: CSASASAIEQFF.

The V gene is TRBV6-6, the J gene TRBJ2-4; TCRdb's D call, TRBD1, is unchecked because there is no DNA. The CDR3 totals 12 residues. Germline loops: CDR1 MNHNY, CDR2 SVGAGI (reference sequence). The CDR3 reads CASSFQGRAKDF.

The chain carries TRBV29-1 and TRBJ2-5; the TCRdb call, TRBD1, lacks DNA for checking. The length of the CDR3 is 13 residues. Germline V gene lookup returns CDR1 SQVTM and CDR2 ANQGSEA. The CDR3 here is CSVPAGAEETQYF.

The rearrangement links TRBV27 to TRBJ1-2. This CDR3 is 15 amino acids long. CDR1 is MNHEY, CDR2 SMNVEV, per germline (reference sequence). CDR3: CASSLSIRTSYGYTF.

The chain joins TRBV11-2 to TRBJ2-7; TCRdb picks TRBD1, but there is no DNA to check that call. Germline V gives CDR1 SGHAT, CDR2 FQNNGV. CDR3 length equals 15 residues. CDR3 protein: CASSLFGTGTYEQYF. Full variable domain (rest looked up from reference TRBV11-2 and TRBJ2-7): EAGVAQSPRYKIIEKRQSVAFWCNPISGHATLYWYQQILGQGPKLLIQFQNNGVVDDSQLPKDRFSAERLKGVDSTLKIQPAKLEDSAVYLCASSLFGTGTYEQYFGPGTRLTVT.

This chain links TRBV3-1 with TRBJ1-2; TCRdb selects TRBD1, and the lack of DNA leaves this call unchecked. The CDR3 totals 13 residues. Germline V gene lookup returns CDR1 LGHDT and CDR2 YNNKEL (reference sequence). CDR3 in amino acids: CASSQRQTYGYTF.

This rearrangement joins TRBV12-3 or TRBV12-4 to TRBJ1-2; with no DNA, the TCRdb D assignment of TRBD1 cannot be verified. CDR3 size: 15 residues. The chain's CDR3 is CASSPMTGADSGYTF.

The genes are TRBV19 and TRBJ1-1. Germline CDR1 reads LNHDA; CDR2 reads SQIVND (reference sequence). This CDR3 has 13 residues. CDR3 sequence: CASTWGTWTEAFF.